This TCR beta chain appears in the sequencing data of a study of shared clonotypes between healthy human individuals. As for the study in general: Each donor's CD4 naive and CD4 memory cells filled three plates apiece, CD8 naive two, and CD8 memory one.

The V end lost 4 bases, the J end lost 2 bases, and 4 bases lay between the germline ends. The germline V gene encodes CDR1 SGDLS and CDR2 YYNGEE. The CDR3 length is 13 residues. In its sample, this clone was seen a few times. Other DNA sequences within the sample encode an identical CDR3. Sequencing was performed with immunoSEQ multiplex PCR; in TCRdb, only in-frame clones are kept and a portion is missing. The sample lists some 2,500,000 clones, more than 85% occurring once. This receptor was taken from a man between 18 and 35 years old in good health. Some clones in this sample may be carry-over from other donors' samples. What was sequenced was naive CD4+ T cells from PBMCs. Subset described: CD45RA+ positively selected. This sequence joins TRBV9 and TRBJ2-6; no reliable D call. CDR3 loop: CASSLPGANVLTF. Written as DNA, the CDR3 is TGTGCCAGCAGCCTCCCTGGGGCCAACGTCCTGACTTTC.